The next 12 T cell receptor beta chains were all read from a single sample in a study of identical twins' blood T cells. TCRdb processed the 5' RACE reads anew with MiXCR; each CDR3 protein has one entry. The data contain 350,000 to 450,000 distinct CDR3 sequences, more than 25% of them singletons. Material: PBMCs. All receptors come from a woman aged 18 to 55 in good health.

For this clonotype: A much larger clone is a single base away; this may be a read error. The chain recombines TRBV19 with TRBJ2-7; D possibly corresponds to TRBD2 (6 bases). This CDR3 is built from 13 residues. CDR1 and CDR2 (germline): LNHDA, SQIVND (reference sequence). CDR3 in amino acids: CTSSITGGYEQYF. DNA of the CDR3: TGTACCAGTAGTATCACCGGGGGCTACGAGCAGTACTTC.

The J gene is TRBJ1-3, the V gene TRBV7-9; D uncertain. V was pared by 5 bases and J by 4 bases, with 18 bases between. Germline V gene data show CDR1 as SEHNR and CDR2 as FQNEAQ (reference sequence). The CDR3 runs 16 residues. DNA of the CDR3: TGTGCCAGCAGCCTCCCCGGTGTGGAATGGGGAAACACCATATATTTT. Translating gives CASSLPGVEWGNTIYF.

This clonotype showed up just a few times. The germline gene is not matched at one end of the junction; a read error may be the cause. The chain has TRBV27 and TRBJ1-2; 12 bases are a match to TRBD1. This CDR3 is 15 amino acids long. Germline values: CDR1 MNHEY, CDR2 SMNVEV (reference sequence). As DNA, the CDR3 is TGTGCCTGCAGCCTCGGGACAGGGGGCGCCTATGGCTACACCTTC. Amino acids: CACSLGTGGAYGYTF.

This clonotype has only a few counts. The CDR3 loop is CASSLSQGTGNTIYF. As DNA, the CDR3 is TGTGCCAGCAGTTTATCCCAGGGAACTGGAAACACCATATATTTT. This chain links TRBV27 with TRBJ1-3; D perhaps matches TRBD1 (5 bases). The V and J ends lost 0 bases and 2 bases respectively, with 8 bases between them. Germline-derived CDR1 and CDR2 are MNHEY and SMNVEV (reference sequence). This CDR3 region has 15 residues.

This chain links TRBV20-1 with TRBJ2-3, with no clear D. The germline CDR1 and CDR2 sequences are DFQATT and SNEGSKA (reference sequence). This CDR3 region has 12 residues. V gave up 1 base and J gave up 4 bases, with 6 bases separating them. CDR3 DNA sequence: TGCAGTGCTAGAGTACGCCCAGATACGCAGTATTTT. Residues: CSARVRPDTQYF.

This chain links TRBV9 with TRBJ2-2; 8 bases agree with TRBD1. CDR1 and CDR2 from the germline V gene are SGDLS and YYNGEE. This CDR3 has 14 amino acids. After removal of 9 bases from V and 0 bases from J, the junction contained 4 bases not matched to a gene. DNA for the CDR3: TGTGCCAAAAGGGACAGGACGAACACCGGGGAGCTGTTTTTT. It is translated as CAKRDRTNTGELFF.

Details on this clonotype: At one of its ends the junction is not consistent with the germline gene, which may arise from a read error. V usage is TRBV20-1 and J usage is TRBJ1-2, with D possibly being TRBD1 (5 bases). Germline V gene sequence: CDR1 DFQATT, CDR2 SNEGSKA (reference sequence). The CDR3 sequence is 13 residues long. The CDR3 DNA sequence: TGCAGTGCTACAGGGTCGGGTTACTATGGCTACATCTTC. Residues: CSATGSGYYGYIF.

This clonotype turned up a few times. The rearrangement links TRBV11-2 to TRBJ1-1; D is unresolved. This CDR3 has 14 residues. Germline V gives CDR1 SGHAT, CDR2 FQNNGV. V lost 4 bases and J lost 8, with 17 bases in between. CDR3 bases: TGTGCCAGCAGCTCGCCCCCTCTTCTCTTCGAAGCTTTCTTT. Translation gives CASSSPPLLFEAFF.

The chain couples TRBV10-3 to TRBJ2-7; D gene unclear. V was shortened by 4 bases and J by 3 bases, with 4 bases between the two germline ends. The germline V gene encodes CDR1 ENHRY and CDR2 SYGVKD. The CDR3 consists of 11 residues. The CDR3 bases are TGTGCCATCAGTGTTGGCTACGAGCAGTACTTC. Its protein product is CAISVGYEQYF.

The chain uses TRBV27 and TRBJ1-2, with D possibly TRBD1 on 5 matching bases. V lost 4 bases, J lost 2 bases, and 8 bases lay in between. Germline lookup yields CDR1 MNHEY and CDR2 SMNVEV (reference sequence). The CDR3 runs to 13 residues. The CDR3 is CASSSWGNYGYTF. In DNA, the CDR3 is TGTGCCAGCAGTTCATGGGGCAACTATGGCTACACCTTC.

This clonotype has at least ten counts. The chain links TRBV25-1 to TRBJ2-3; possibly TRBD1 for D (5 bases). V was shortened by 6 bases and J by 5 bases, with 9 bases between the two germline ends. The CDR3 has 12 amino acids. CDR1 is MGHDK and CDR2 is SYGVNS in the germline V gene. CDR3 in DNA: TGTGCCAGCAGCCAGGGCAGAGATACGCAGTATTTT. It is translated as CASSQGRDTQYF. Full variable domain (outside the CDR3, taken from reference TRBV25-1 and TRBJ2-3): EADIYQTPRYLVIGTGKKITLECSQTMGHDKMYWYQQDPGMELHLIHYSYGVNSTEKGDLSSESTVSRIRTEHFPLTLESARPSHTSQYLCASSQGRDTQYFGPGTRLTVL.

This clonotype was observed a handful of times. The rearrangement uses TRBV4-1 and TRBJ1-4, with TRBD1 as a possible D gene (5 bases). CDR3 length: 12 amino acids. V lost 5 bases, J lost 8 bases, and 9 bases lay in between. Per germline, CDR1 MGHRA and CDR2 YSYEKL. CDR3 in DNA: TGCGCCAGCAGCAATTGGGGGGAAAAACTGTTTTTT. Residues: CASSNWGEKLFF.